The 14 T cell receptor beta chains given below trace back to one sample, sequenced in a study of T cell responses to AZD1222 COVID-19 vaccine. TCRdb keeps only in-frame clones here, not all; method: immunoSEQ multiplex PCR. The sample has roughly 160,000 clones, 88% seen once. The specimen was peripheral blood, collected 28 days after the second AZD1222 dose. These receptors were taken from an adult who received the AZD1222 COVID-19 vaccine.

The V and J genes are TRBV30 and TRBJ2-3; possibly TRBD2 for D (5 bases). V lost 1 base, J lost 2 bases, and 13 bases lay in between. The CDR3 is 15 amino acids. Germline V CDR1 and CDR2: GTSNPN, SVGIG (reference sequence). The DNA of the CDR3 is TGTGCCTGGAGTGATAGGAGGCCGCTCACAGATACGCAGTATTTT. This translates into CAWSDRRPLTDTQYF.

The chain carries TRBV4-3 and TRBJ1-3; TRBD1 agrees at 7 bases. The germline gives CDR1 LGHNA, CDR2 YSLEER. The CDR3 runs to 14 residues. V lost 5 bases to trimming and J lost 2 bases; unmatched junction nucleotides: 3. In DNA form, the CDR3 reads TGCGCCAGCAGCACAACAGGGGCTGGAAACACCATATATTTT. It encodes CASSTTGAGNTIYF.

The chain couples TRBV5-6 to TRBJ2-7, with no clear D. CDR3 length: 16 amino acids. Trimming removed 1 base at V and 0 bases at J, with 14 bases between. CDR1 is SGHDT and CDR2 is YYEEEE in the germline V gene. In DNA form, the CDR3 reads TGTGCCAGCAGCTTGAGTCCCAGTGAGTCCTCCTACGAGCAGTACTTC. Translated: CASSLSPSESSYEQYF.

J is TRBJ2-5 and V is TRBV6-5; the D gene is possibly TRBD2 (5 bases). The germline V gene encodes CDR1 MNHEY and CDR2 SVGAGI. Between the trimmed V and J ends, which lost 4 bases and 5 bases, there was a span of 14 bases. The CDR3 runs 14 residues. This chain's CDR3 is CASSSWARVETQYF. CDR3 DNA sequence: TGTGCCAGCAGTTCCTGGGCGAGGGTGGAGACCCAGTACTTC.

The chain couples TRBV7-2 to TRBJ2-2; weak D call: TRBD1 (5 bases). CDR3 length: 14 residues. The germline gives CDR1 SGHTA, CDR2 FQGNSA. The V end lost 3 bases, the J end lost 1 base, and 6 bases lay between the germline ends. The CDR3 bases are TGTGCCAGCAGCTTTAGGGGGAACACCGGGGAGCTGTTTTTT. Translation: CASSFRGNTGELFF.

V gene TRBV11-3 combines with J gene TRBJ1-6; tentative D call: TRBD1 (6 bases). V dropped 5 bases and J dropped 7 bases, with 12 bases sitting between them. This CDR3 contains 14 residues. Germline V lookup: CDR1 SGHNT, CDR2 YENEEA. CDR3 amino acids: CASSLTGSNSPLHF. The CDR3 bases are TGTGCCAGCAGCCTCACAGGGTCCAATTCACCCCTCCACTTT.

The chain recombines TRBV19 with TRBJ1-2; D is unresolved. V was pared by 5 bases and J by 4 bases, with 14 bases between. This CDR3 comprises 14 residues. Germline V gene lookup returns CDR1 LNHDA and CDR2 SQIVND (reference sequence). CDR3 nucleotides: TGTGCCAGTAGTCCTCCGGGCGTTTTCTATGGCTACACCTTC. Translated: CASSPPGVFYGYTF.

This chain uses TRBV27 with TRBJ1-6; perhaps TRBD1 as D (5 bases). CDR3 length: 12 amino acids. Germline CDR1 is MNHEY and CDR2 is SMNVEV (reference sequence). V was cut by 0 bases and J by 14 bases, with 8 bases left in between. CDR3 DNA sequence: TGTGCCAGCAGTTTATCGGGAGGGGCCCTCCACTTT. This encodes CASSLSGGALHF.

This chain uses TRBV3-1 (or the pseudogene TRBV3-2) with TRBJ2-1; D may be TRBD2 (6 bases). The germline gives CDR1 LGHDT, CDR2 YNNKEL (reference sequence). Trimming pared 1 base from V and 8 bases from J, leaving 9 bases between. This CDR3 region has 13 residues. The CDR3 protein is CASSQVGGHEQFF. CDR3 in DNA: TGTGCCAGCAGCCAAGTCGGAGGGCATGAGCAGTTCTTC.

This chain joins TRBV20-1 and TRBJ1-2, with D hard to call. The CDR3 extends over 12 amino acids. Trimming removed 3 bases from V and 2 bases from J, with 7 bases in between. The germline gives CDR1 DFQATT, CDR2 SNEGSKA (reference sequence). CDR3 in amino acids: CSASNANYGYTF. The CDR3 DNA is TGCAGTGCTAGTAACGCAAACTATGGCTACACCTTC.

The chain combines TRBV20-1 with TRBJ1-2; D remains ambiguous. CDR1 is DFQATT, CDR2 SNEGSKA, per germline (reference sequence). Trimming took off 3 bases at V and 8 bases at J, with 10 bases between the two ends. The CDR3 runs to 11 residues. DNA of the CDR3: TGCAGTGCTAGTCCCTTGAGGGGCTACACCTTC. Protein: CSASPLRGYTF.

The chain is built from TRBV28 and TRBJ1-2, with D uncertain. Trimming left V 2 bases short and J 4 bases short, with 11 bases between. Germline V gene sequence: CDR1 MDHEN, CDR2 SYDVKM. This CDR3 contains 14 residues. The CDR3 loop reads CASSLVAEIYGYTF. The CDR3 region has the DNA TGTGCCAGCAGTTTAGTTGCGGAGATCTATGGCTACACCTTC.

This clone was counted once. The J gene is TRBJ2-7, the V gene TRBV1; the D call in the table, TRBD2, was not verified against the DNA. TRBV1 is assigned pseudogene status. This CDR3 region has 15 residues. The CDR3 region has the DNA TGCACCAGCAGCCAAGATCGGCGGGGAACCTACGAGCAGTACTTC. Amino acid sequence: CTSSQDRRGTYEQYF.

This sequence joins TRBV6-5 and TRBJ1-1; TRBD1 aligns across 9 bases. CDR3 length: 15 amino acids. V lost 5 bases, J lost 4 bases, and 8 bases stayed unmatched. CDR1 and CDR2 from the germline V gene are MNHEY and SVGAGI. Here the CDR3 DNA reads TGTGCCAGCAGTCCGGGACAGGGAGTTTTCACTGAAGCTTTCTTT. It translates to CASSPGQGVFTEAFF.